The rows below give T cell receptor beta chains drawn from one sample of a study of PD-L1 blockade in urothelial cancer. Libraries were prepared by immunoSEQ multiplex PCR; TCRdb keeps only in-frame clonotypes and omits some of them. This sample has about 50,000 clones; around 84% occur once, and the top ten carry 3.2%. The sequencing used PBMCs, collected around atezolizumab (anti-PD-L1) treatment. The origin of the receptors is a man aged 65 to 85 with urothelial cancer. The CDR3 runs from the conserved cysteine through the conserved F or W. Fields, in order: clone size, CDR3 length, D gene, J gene, V gene, CDR3 DNA, CDR3 protein. The D gene is left open where the match is weak. Size tells how often a clone was seen (once, few, many) or the class of an expanded clone, and some rows leave it out.

clone size: -; CDR3 length: 11; D gene: -; J gene: TRBJ2-1; V gene: TRBV7-3; CDR3 DNA: TGTGCCAGCAGCTCGGGCAATGAGCAGTTCTTC; CDR3 protein: CASSSGNEQFF
clone size: -; CDR3 length: 15; D gene: TRBD2; J gene: TRBJ2-7; V gene: TRBV4-1; CDR3 DNA: TGCGCCAGCAGCCGACTAGCGGGAGGTCTCTACGAGCAGTACTTC; CDR3 protein: CASSRLAGGLYEQYF
clone size: -; CDR3 length: 20; D gene: -; J gene: TRBJ2-7; V gene: TRBV4-2; CDR3 DNA: TGTGCCAGCAGCCAAGATAAGGGTCGTCTGGCAGCGGACGGCCGGAGGGAGCAGTACTTC; CDR3 protein: CASSQDKGRLAADGRREQYF
clone size: -; CDR3 length: 15; D gene: -; J gene: TRBJ1-1; V gene: TRBV11-2; CDR3 DNA: TGTGCCAGCAGCTTAGATGGGGGGGGTAGGACTGAAGCTTTCTTT; CDR3 protein: CASSLDGGGRTEAFF
clone size: -; CDR3 length: 12; D gene: -; J gene: TRBJ2-1; V gene: TRBV29-1; CDR3 DNA: TGCAGCGTTGAGTACGACTCCCGCGCACAGTTCTTC; CDR3 protein: CSVEYDSRAQFF
clone size: -; CDR3 length: 14; D gene: -; J gene: TRBJ1-1; V gene: TRBV5-5; CDR3 DNA: TGTGCCAGCAGTTACGGACAGACGAACACTGAAGCTTTCTTT; CDR3 protein: CASSYGQTNTEAFF
clone size: -; CDR3 length: 14; D gene: -; J gene: TRBJ1-1; V gene: TRBV5-4; CDR3 DNA: TGTGCCAGCAGCTTTGCAGGGTCGAACACTGAAGCTTTCTTT; CDR3 protein: CASSFAGSNTEAFF
clone size: -; CDR3 length: 14; D gene: TRBD2; J gene: TRBJ2-2; V gene: TRBV6-4; CDR3 DNA: TGTGCCAGCAGACTTAGCGGGACAACCGGGGAGCTGTTTTTT; CDR3 protein: CASRLSGTTGELFF
clone size: -; CDR3 length: 16; D gene: TRBD2; J gene: TRBJ2-7; V gene: TRBV5-1; CDR3 DNA: TGCGCCAGCAGCTTGGCGGGCGGGAGGAGCTCCTACGAGCAGTACTTC; CDR3 protein: CASSLAGGRSSYEQYF
clone size: once; CDR3 length: 16; D gene: -; J gene: TRBJ1-2; V gene: TRBV28; CDR3 DNA: TGTGCCAGCAGTCCACCAGGAGGGGACCTCAACTATGGCTACACCTTC; CDR3 protein: CASSPPGGDLNYGYTF
clone size: -; CDR3 length: 17; D gene: TRBD2; J gene: TRBJ2-4; V gene: TRBV4-3; CDR3 DNA: TGCGCCAGCAGCCAAGATTCCTTGAGCGGGACCAAAAACATTCAGTACTTC; CDR3 protein: CASSQDSLSGTKNIQYF
clone size: -; CDR3 length: 15; D gene: -; J gene: TRBJ2-7; V gene: TRBV5-6; CDR3 DNA: TGTGCCAGCAGCCCGGAGCAGGGCAGGTCCTACGAGCAGTACTTC; CDR3 protein: CASSPEQGRSYEQYF
clone size: -; CDR3 length: 15; D gene: -; J gene: TRBJ1-1; V gene: TRBV6-6; CDR3 DNA: TGTGCCAGCAGTTACCCCAGCGGGGGGAACACTGAAGCTTTCTTT; CDR3 protein: CASSYPSGGNTEAFF
clone size: -; CDR3 length: 20; D gene: -; J gene: TRBJ2-1; V gene: TRBV28; CDR3 DNA: TGTGCCAGCAGCCGGTCGGCCCCCGCTGTGAGGGCCTCTACGTGGAATGAGCAGTTCTTC; CDR3 protein: CASSRSAPAVRASTWNEQFF
clone size: -; CDR3 length: 14; D gene: TRBD1; J gene: TRBJ2-5; V gene: TRBV7-2; CDR3 DNA: TGTGCCAGCAGCTCCGACAGGGGTGTTCAGACCCAGTACTTC; CDR3 protein: CASSSDRGVQTQYF
clone size: -; CDR3 length: 14; D gene: -; J gene: TRBJ2-2; V gene: TRBV7-9; CDR3 DNA: TGTGCCAGCAGCGTACTAGCTGAAGCCGGGGAGCTGTTTTTT; CDR3 protein: CASSVLAEAGELFF
clone size: -; CDR3 length: 19; D gene: -; J gene: TRBJ2-1; V gene: TRBV4-3; CDR3 DNA: TGCGCCAGCAGCCAAGAGACAGGTTCCTCCCTTAGCTCCTACAATGAGCAGTTCTTC; CDR3 protein: CASSQETGSSLSSYNEQFF
clone size: few; CDR3 length: 14; D gene: -; J gene: TRBJ1-2; V gene: TRBV9; CDR3 DNA: TGTGCCAGCAAAAAAGCGGGCCAAGGCTATAGCTACACCTTC; CDR3 protein: CASKKAGQGYSYTF
clone size: -; CDR3 length: 15; D gene: TRBD1; J gene: TRBJ1-1; V gene: TRBV11-1; CDR3 DNA: TGTGCCAGCAGCACCTCGACAGGGGCTGGCACTGAAGCTTTCTTT; CDR3 protein: CASSTSTGAGTEAFF
clone size: many; CDR3 length: 14; D gene: TRBD1; J gene: TRBJ2-7; V gene: TRBV5-5; CDR3 DNA: TGTGCCAGCAGCTTGGGGGGACAGGGGGCAGAGCAGTACTTC; CDR3 protein: CASSLGGQGAEQYF
clone size: -; CDR3 length: 11; D gene: -; J gene: TRBJ1-1; V gene: TRBV20-1; CDR3 DNA: TGCAGTGCTAGAGATATCGCTGAAGCTTTCTTT; CDR3 protein: CSARDIAEAFF
clone size: -; CDR3 length: 15; D gene: -; J gene: TRBJ2-2; V gene: TRBV6-5; CDR3 DNA: TGTGCCAGCAGTTACTGGCAGACGAACACCGGGGAGCTGTTTTTT; CDR3 protein: CASSYWQTNTGELFF